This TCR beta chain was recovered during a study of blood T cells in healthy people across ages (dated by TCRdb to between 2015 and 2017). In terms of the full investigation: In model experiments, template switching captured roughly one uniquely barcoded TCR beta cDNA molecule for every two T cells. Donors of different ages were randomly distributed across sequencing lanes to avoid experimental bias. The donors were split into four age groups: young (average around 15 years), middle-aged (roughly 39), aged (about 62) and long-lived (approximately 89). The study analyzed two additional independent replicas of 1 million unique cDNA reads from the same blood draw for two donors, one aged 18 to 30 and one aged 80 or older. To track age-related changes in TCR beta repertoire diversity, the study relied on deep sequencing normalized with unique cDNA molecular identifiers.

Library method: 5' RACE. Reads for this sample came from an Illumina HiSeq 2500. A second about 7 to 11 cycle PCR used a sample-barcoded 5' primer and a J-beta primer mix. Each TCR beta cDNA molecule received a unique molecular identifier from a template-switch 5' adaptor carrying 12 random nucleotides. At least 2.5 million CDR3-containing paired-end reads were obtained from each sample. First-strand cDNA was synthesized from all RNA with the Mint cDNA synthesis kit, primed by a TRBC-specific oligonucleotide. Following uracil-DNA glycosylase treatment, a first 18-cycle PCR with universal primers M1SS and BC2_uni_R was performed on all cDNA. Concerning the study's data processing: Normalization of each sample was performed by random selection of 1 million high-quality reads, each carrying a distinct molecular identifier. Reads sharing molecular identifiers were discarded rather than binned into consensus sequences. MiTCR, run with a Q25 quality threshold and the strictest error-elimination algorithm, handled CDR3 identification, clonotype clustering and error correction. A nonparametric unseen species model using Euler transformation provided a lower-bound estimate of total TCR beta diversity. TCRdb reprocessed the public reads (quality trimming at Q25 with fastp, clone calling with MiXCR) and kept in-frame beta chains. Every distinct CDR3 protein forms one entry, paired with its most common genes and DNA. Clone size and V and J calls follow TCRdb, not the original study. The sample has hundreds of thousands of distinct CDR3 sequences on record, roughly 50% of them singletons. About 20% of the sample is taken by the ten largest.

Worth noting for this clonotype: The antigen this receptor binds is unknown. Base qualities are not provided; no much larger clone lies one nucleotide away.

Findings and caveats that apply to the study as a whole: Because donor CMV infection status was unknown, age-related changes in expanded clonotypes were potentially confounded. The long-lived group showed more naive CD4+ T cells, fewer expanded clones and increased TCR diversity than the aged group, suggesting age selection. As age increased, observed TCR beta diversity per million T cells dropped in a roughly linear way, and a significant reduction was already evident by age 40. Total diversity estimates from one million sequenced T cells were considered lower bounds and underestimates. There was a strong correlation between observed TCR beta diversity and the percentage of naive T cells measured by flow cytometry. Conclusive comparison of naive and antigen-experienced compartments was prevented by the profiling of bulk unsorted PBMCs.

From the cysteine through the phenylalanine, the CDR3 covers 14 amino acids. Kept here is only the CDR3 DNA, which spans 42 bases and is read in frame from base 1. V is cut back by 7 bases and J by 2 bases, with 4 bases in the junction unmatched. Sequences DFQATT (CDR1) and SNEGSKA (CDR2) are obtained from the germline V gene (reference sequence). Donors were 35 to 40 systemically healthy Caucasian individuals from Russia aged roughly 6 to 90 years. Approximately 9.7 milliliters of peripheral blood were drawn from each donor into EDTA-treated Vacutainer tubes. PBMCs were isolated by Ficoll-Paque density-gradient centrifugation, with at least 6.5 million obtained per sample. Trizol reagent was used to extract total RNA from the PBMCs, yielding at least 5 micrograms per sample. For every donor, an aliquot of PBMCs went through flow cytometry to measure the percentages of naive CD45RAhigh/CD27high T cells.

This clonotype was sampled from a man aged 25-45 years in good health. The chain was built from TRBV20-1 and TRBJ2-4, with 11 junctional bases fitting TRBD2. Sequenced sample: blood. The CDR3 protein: CSVSTSGTKNIQYF. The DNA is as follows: TGCAGTGTTTCGACTAGCGGGACCAAAAACATTCAGTACTTC.